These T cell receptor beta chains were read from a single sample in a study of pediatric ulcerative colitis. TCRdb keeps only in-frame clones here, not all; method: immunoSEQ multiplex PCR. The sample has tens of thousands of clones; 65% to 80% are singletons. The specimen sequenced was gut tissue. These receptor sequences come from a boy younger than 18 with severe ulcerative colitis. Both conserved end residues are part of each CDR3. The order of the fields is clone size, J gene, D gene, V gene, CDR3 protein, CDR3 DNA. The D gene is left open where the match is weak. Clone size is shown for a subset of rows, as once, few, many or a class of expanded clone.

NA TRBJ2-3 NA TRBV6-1 CASRTHSADTQYF TGTGCCAGCAGGACACATTCCGCAGATACGCAGTATTTT
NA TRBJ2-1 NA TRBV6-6 CASSYTLYNEQFF TGTGCCAGCAGTTACACTCTTTACAATGAGCAGTTCTTC
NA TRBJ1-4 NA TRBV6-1 CASWEGGNEKLFF TGTGCCAGCTGGGAGGGGGGAAATGAAAAACTGTTTTTT
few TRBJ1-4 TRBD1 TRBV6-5 CASSRDRVREKLFF TGTGCCAGCAGTAGGGACAGGGTCCGGGAAAAACTGTTTTTT
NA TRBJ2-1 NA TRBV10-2 CASSEYDRLSYNEQFF TGCGCCAGCAGTGAGTACGACAGATTATCGTACAATGAGCAGTTCTTC
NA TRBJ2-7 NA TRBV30 CAWRGSEDYEQYF TGTGCCTGGAGGGGCAGCGAGGACTACGAGCAGTACTTC
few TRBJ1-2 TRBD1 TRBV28 CASSRTGQGGYGYTF TGTGCCAGCAGTCGAACGGGACAGGGAGGCTATGGCTACACCTTC
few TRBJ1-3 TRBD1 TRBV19 CASSLGTAGNTIYF TGTGCCAGTAGTTTGGGGACAGCTGGAAACACCATATATTTT
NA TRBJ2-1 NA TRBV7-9 CASSLVFNNEQFF TGTGCCAGCAGCTTAGTTTTCAACAATGAGCAGTTCTTC
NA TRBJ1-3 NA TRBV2 CASSVYSGNTIYF TGTGCCAGCAGTGTGTACTCTGGAAACACCATATATTTT
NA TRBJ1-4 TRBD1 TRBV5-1 CASSLGQGEEKLFF TGCGCCAGCAGCTTGGGACAGGGGGAAGAAAAACTGTTTTTT
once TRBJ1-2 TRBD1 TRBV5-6 CASNFGTGTGNYGYTF TGTGCCAGCAATTTCGGCACCGGGACAGGGAACTATGGCTACACCTTC
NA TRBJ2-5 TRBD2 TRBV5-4 CASSLAGGAGETQYF TGTGCCAGCAGCTTGGCCGGGGGGGCCGGAGAGACCCAGTACTTC
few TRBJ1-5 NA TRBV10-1 CASSQGSNQPQHF TGCGCCAGCAGCCAGGGGTCCAATCAGCCCCAGCATTTT
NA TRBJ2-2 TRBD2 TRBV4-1 CASITAAGETNTGELFF TGCGCCAGCATTACAGCGGCGGGGGAAACGAACACCGGGGAGCTGTTTTTT
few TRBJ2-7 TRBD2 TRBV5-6 CASSLPGLANEQYF TGTGCCAGCAGCTTGCCGGGACTAGCGAACGAGCAGTACTTC
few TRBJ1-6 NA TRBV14 CASSLTRGNSPLHF TGTGCCAGCAGCCTCACGAGGGGGAATTCACCCCTCCACTTT